The clone carrying this TCR beta chain was picked up a small number of times. This sample was included in a study of blood T cell repertoires in COVID-19. Profiled with immunoSEQ multiplex PCR; TCRdb holds only in-frame clones, not every one. The sample has about 60,000 clones, roughly 71% seen once. This clonotype was sampled from a human donor in a cohort sampled during active COVID-19. What was sequenced was peripheral blood.

CDR3 loop: CASSLGTSEDTQYF. The CDR3 nucleotides read TGTGCCAGCAGCTTAGGGACTAGCGAAGATACGCAGTATTTT. The genes are TRBV7-9 and TRBJ2-3, with 9 bases aligning to TRBD2. CDR1 and CDR2 from the germline V gene are SEHNR and FQNEAQ (reference sequence). The CDR3 consists of 14 residues. V lost 1 base and J lost 5; bases outside the gene matches: 1.